This TCR beta chain was identified in a study of cytomegalovirus exposure and HLA in healthy donors. The PCR employed 60 Vbeta primers together with 13 Jbeta primers. Libraries were prepared by immunoSEQ multiplex PCR; TCRdb keeps only in-frame clonotypes and omits some of them. Of fewer than 150,000 clones listed, around 76% are singletons. Findings of the study overall: Within a later analysis, the majority of CMV-associated TCR beta chains appeared HLA-restricted. Later analysis found that TCR beta chains associated with HLA were more clonally expanded than other, equally common chains.

About this clone: Its antigen is undetermined.

Trimming shortened V by 5 bases and J by 3 bases, and 17 bases separated the two germline ends. CDR1 GTSNPN and CDR2 SVGIG come from the germline V gene (reference sequence). The CDR3 has 14 amino acids. This sequence originates from a man younger than 35 in good health and CMV-seronegative. The chain recombines TRBV30 with TRBJ2-7; maybe TRBD2 (5 bases). Sequencing was done on a sample of PBMCs. The CDR3 region has the DNA TGTGCCTGGGCCGCGGACTCATTAGGCTACGAGCAGTACTTC. As protein: CAWAADSLGYEQYF.